These 22 T cell receptor beta chains share one sample of origin, sequenced in a study of CD8 T cells in ankylosing spondylitis. TCRdb ran MiXCR on the 5' RACE reads and lists one entry per CDR3 protein. This table has some 200,000 distinct CDR3 sequences, roughly 25% appearing once. Input material: blood, either unsorted or a sorted T cell fraction (not recorded which). The source of these receptors is a male donor with ankylosing spondylitis or in good health (not recorded which).

This clonotype was seen more than once but under ten times. The rearrangement uses TRBV10-3 and TRBJ2-2; D may correspond to TRBD1 or TRBD2 (6 bases each). CDR1 is ENHRY, CDR2 SYGVKD, per germline. This CDR3 comprises 15 residues. The V and J ends lost 0 bases and 6 bases respectively, with 11 bases between them. CDR3: CAISESGGGAGELFF. Written as DNA, the CDR3 is TGTGCCATCAGTGAGTCCGGGGGCGGCGCCGGGGAGCTGTTTTTT.

The V call is TRBV4-3, the J call TRBJ2-6; 7 bases align to TRBD1. Germline V lookup: CDR1 LGHNA, CDR2 YSLEER. Losses at the gene ends were 4 bases for V and 2 bases for J; bases not matched to a gene: 14. The length of the CDR3 is 19 residues. Written as DNA, the CDR3 is TGCGCCAGCAGCCGATTTCCAACGAATGACAGGGCTGGGGCCAACGTCCTGACTTTC. Amino acid sequence: CASSRFPTNDRAGANVLTF.

This clonotype appeared many times. This rearrangement joins TRBV3-1 to TRBJ1-2; perhaps TRBD1 as D (5 bases). The ends were cut back, 4 bases at V and 0 bases at J, with 9 bases in the middle. The CDR3 covers 14 residues. Germline V CDR1 and CDR2: LGHDT, YNNKEL (reference sequence). The CDR3 DNA reads TGTGCCAGCAGCCCGCCGACAGCTAACTATGGCTACACCTTC. As protein: CASSPPTANYGYTF.

This chain links TRBV20-1 with TRBJ2-2, with a tentative D call TRBD1 (6 bases). Germline V gene sequence: CDR1 DFQATT, CDR2 SNEGSKA (reference sequence). CDR3 length: 13 residues. Deletions cut 5 bases from V and 4 bases from J, with 11 bases between. The CDR3 region has the DNA TGCAGTGCTCGTACAGGGATCACCGGGGAGCTGTTTTTT. This encodes CSARTGITGELFF.

This chain joins TRBV20-1 and TRBJ2-1; no clear D. V was cut by 0 bases and J by 8 bases, with 17 bases left in between. Germline V lookup: CDR1 DFQATT, CDR2 SNEGSKA (reference sequence). The CDR3 length is 15 residues. The chain's CDR3 is CSARDPRYGVYEQFF. CDR3 bases: TGCAGTGCTAGAGATCCGAGATACGGAGTCTATGAGCAGTTCTTC.

V usage is TRBV2 and J usage is TRBJ1-2; D remains unclear. V was shortened by 1 base and J by 2 bases, with 8 bases between the two germline ends. Per germline, CDR1 SNHLY and CDR2 FYNNEI. The CDR3 is 14 residues long. The CDR3 region is CASSEESRNYGYTF. The DNA of the CDR3 is TGTGCCAGCAGTGAAGAATCGAGGAACTATGGCTACACCTTC. The variable domain in full, completed from reference TRBV2 and TRBJ1-2, reads EPEVTQTPSHQVTQMGQEVILRCVPISNHLYFYWYRQILGQKVEFLVSFYNNEISEKSEIFDDQFSVERPDGSNFTLKIRSTKLEDSAMYFCASSEESRNYGYTFGSGTRLTVV.

This clonotype was detected many times. The chain joins TRBV20-1 to TRBJ1-1; D is ambiguous. The CDR3 consists of 12 residues. Germline lookup yields CDR1 DFQATT and CDR2 SNEGSKA (reference sequence). V was trimmed by 5 bases and J by 4 bases, leaving 11 bases between them. CDR3 protein: CSAREPGTEAFF. The CDR3 region has the DNA TGCAGTGCTCGGGAACCCGGCACTGAAGCTTTCTTT.

The chain joins TRBV25-1 to TRBJ2-1; 7 bases are a match to TRBD2. Trimming took 3 bases from V and 12 from J; bases not matched to a gene: 11. CDR1 is MGHDK and CDR2 is SYGVNS in the germline V gene. CDR3 length equals 14 residues. The CDR3 nucleotides read TGTGCCAGCAGTGACCCCAGGGAGGGGCTAGGGCAGTTCTTC. This translates into CASSDPREGLGQFF.

This clonotype was counted many times. The chain combines TRBV2 with TRBJ2-3; TRBD1 matches at 7 bases. Germline assignment: CDR1 SNHLY and CDR2 FYNNEI. The CDR3 length is 15 residues. V trimming: 7 bases; J trimming: 0 bases; junction bases outside the gene matches: 7. CDR3 sequence: CASTRDSSSTDTQYF. The CDR3 DNA reads as TGTGCCAGCACACGGGACAGCTCGAGCACAGATACGCAGTATTTT.

This chain uses TRBV12-3 or TRBV12-4 with TRBJ1-3; D possibly corresponds to TRBD1 (6 bases). The CDR3 is 16 amino acids. V lost 4 bases and J lost 1, with 14 bases in between. The chain's CDR3 is CASSYVQGGSGNTIYF. The CDR3 DNA reads TGTGCCAGCAGTTATGTACAGGGTGGATCTGGAAACACCATATATTTT.

A few counts support this clonotype. The V call is TRBV5-6, the J call TRBJ1-4; D is perhaps TRBD1 (6 bases). Looked up from germline, CDR1 is SGHDT and CDR2 is YYEEEE. V lost 0 bases to trimming and J lost 8 bases, with 14 bases between them. The CDR3 runs 15 residues. The CDR3 sequence is CASSLDPGQTEKLFF. CDR3 coding DNA: TGTGCCAGCAGCTTGGACCCGGGACAAACCGAAAAACTGTTTTTT.

The chain joins TRBV7-3 to TRBJ2-1, with TRBD2 identical over 11 bases. The CDR3 contains 15 residues. V shed 3 bases and J 8 bases; nucleotides not matched to a gene: 6. CDR1 and CDR2 from the germline V gene are SGHTA and FQGTGA. In DNA, the CDR3 is TGTGCCAGCAGCTTGACTAGCGGGACTGTCTATGAGCAGTTCTTC. Translating it yields CASSLTSGTVYEQFF.

With respect to this clonotype: A much larger clone differs by one base, so this may be a read error. The conserved closing phenylalanine or tryptophan is absent in this CDR3, likely reflecting a read error. The chain is built from TRBV20-1 and TRBJ2-5; D not resolved. The V gene lost 0 bases and the J gene lost 0 bases, with 11 bases spanning the gap. Germline V gene data show CDR1 as DFQATT and CDR2 as SNEGSKA (reference sequence). There are 15 residues in the CDR3. The CDR3 spells CSARDGQGYQETQYY. CDR3 sequence (DNA): TGCAGTGCTAGAGATGGGCAAGGGTACCAAGAGACCCAGTACTAC.

This clonotype has just a few counts. At one boundary the junction diverges from the germline segment, which might be a read error. The chain couples TRBV10-3 to TRBJ2-1, with TRBD1 matching 9 bases. This CDR3 has 11 residues. Germline assignment: CDR1 ENHRY and CDR2 SYGVKD. The CDR3 here is CATGGTGSRIF. The CDR3 DNA is TGTGCCACAGGGGGGACAGGGAGTCGGATCTTC.

This clonotype has ten or more counts. CDR3 in amino acids: CASSPRPIIGGSNEQFF. The CDR3 region has the DNA TGTGCCAGCAGTCCTCGCCCGATAATCGGGGGGAGCAATGAGCAGTTCTTC. V and J are TRBV6-1 and TRBJ2-1, with 7 bases fitting TRBD2. This CDR3 has 17 amino acids. With 5 bases clipped from V and 6 bases from J, the junction kept 16 bases outside the gene matches. The germline V gene has CDR1 MNHNS and CDR2 SASEGT.

This clonotype was picked up many times. The CDR3 region is CASGRQGLMGAFF. The CDR3 DNA follows: TGTGCCAGCGGTCGACAGGGACTGATGGGAGCTTTCTTT. J is TRBJ1-1 and V is TRBV7-2, with 7 bases identical to TRBD1. CDR3 size: 13 residues. J was trimmed by 10 bases and V by 8 bases; bases with no gene match: 13. The V gene's germline CDR1 is SGHTA and CDR2 FQGNSA.

This clonotype was seen many times. V usage is TRBV12-3 or TRBV12-4 and J usage is TRBJ1-1; possible D gene TRBD1, 6 bases. The CDR3 totals 15 residues. V dropped 4 bases and J dropped 1 base, with 13 bases sitting between them. The CDR3 nucleotides read TGTGCCAGCAGTTCCTCGGGACAAGCGAACACTGAAGCTTTCTTT. As protein: CASSSSGQANTEAFF.

This clonotype was seen only once. The chain combines TRBV6-4 with TRBJ2-4, with 10 bases identical to TRBD1. J was trimmed by 5 bases and V by 2 bases; bases with no gene match: 6. The germline V gene has CDR1 MRHNA and CDR2 SNTAGT. The CDR3 has 16 amino acids. CDR3 in DNA: TGTGCCAGCAGTGACCTGACAGGGGGCGTCGAAAACATTCAGTACTTC. It yields the protein CASSDLTGGVENIQYF.

This chain links TRBV12-3 or TRBV12-4 with TRBJ1-6, with unresolved D. V was cut by 2 bases and J by 6 bases, with 8 bases left in between. The CDR3 spans 14 residues. CDR3 bases: TGTGCCAGCAGTTTAAGCTGGGGTAATTCACCCCTCCACTTT. Protein: CASSLSWGNSPLHF.

This clonotype was observed a few times. The rearrangement links TRBV29-1 to TRBJ1-2; D gene ambiguous. The CDR3 is 12 residues long. The V end lost 7 bases, the J end lost 6 bases, and 15 bases lay between the germline ends. Germline CDR1 SQVTM, CDR2 ANQGSEA. The CDR3 loop reads CSGVVGPHGYTF. CDR3 bases: TGCAGCGGCGTGGTAGGGCCCCATGGCTACACCTTC.

For this clonotype: The junction does not match germline at one end; this may be a read error. This rearrangement joins TRBV13 to TRBJ2-3, with 10 bases fitting TRBD2. CDR1 and CDR2 from the germline V gene are PRHDT and FYEKMQ (reference sequence). The CDR3 covers 15 residues. The CDR3 sequence is CARSLTSGSTDTQYF. For the CDR3, the DNA is TGTGCCAGAAGCTTGACTAGCGGGAGCACAGATACGCAGTATTTT. Looking up the rest from reference TRBV13 and TRBJ2-3 gives the full variable domain: AAGVIQSPRHLIKEKRETATLKCYPIPRHDTVYWYQQGPGQDPQFLISFYEKMQSDKGSIPDRFSAQQFSDYHSELNMSSLELGDSALYFCARSLTSGSTDTQYFGPGTRLTVL.

This clonotype was recorded many times. The rearrangement joins TRBV5-6 to TRBJ2-1; 7 nucleotides align to TRBD1. This CDR3 is built from 16 residues. The V gene end was trimmed by 1 base and the J gene end by 4 bases; junction bases not matched to a gene: 8. Germline V gene data show CDR1 as SGHDT and CDR2 as YYEEEE. As DNA, the CDR3 is TGTGCCAGCAGCTTGTCCTGGGACAGCCTATACAATGAGCAGTTCTTC. Translating gives CASSLSWDSLYNEQFF. Full variable domain (remainder filled in from reference TRBV5-6 and TRBJ2-1): DAGVTQSPTHLIKTRGQQVTLRCSPKSGHDTVSWYQQALGQGPQFIFQYYEEEERQRGNFPDRFSGHQFPNYSSELNVNALLLGDSALYLCASSLSWDSLYNEQFFGPGTRLTVL.